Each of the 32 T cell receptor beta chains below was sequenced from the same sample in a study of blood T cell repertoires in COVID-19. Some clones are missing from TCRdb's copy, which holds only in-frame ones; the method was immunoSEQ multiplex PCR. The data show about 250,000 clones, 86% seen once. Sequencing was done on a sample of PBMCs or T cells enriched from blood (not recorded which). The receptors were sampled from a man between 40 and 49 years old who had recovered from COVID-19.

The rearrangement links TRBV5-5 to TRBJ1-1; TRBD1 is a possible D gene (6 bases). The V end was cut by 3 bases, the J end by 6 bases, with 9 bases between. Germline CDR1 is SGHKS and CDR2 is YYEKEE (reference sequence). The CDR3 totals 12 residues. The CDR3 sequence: CASSYTGSEAFF. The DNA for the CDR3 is TGTGCCAGCAGCTATACAGGGTCTGAAGCTTTCTTT.

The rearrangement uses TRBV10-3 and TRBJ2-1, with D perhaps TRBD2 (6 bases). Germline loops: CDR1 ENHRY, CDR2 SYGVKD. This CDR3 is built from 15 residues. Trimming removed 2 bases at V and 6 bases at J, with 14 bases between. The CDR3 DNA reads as TGTGCCATCAGTGAGCGGGAGAAAGGTGGCAATGAGCAGTTCTTC. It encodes CAISEREKGGNEQFF.

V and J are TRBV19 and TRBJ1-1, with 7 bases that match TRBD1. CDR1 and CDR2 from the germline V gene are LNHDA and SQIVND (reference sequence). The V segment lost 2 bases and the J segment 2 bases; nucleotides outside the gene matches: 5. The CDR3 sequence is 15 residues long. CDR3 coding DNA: TGTGCCAGTAGTATACGACAGGGTACCAACACTGAAGCTTTCTTT. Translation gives CASSIRQGTNTEAFF. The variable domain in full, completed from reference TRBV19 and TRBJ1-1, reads DGGITQSPKYLFRKEGQNVTLSCEQNLNHDAMYWYRQDPGQGLRLIYYSQIVNDFQKGDIAEGYSVSREKKESFPLTVTSAQKNPTAFYLCASSIRQGTNTEAFFGQGTRLTVV.

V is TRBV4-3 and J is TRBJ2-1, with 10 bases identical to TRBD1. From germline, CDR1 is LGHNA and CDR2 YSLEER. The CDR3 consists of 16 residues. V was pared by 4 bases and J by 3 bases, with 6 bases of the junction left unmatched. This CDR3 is CASSPLGTGVYNEQFF. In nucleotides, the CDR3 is TGCGCCAGCAGCCCCCTCGGGACAGGGGTCTACAATGAGCAGTTCTTC.

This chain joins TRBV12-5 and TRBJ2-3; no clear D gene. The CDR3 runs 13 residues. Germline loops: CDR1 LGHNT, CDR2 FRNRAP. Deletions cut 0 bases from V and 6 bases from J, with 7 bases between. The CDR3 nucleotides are TGTGCTAGTGGTTTGGTCCCTCCCGATACGCAGTATTTT. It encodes CASGLVPPDTQYF.

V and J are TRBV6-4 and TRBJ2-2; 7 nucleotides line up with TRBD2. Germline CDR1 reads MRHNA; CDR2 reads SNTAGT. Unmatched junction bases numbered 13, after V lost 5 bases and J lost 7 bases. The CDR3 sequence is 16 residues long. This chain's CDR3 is CASSQPEGGKIGELFF. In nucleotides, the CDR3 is TGTGCCAGCAGTCAGCCAGAGGGAGGGAAGATCGGGGAGCTGTTTTTT.

This CDR3 reads CASSVGQGTDTQYF. The CDR3 coding sequence is TGTGCCAGCAGTGTCGGACAGGGCACAGATACGCAGTATTTT. V is TRBV28 and J is TRBJ2-3; TRBD1 matches 7 bases. CDR3 length equals 14 residues. The trim removed 5 bases at V and 1 base at J, leaving 3 bases unmatched. Per germline, CDR1 MDHEN and CDR2 SYDVKM.

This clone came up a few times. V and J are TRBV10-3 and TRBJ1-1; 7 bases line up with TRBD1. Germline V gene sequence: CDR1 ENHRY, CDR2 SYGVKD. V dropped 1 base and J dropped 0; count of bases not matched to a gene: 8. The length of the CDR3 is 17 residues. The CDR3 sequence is CAISEFDRARMNTEAFF. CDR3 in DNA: TGTGCCATCAGTGAGTTCGACAGGGCGAGAATGAACACTGAAGCTTTCTTT.

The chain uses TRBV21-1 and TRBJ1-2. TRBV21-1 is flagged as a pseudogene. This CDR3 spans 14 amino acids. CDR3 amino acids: CASSKNGEGDGYTF. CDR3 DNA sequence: TGTGCCAGCAGCAAAAATGGGGAGGGCGATGGCTACACCTTC.

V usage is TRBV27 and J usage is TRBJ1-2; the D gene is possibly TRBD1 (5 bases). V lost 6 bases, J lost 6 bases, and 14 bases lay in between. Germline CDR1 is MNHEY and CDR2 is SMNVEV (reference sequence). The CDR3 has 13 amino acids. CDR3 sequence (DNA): TGTGCCAGCAGCTTCGACAGATTCCATGGCTACACCTTC. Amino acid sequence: CASSFDRFHGYTF.

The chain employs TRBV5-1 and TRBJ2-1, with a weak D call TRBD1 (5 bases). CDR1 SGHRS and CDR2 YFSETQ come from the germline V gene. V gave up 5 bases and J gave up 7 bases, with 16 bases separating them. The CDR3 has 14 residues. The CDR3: CASRDTPPRNEQFF. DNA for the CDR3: TGCGCCAGCAGGGACACCCCCCCCCGGAATGAGCAGTTCTTC.

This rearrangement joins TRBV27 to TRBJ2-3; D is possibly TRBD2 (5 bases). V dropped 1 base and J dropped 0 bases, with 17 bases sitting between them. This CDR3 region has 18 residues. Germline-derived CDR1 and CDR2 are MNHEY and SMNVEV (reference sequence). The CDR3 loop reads CASSLFGILAESTDTQYF. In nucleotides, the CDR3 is TGTGCCAGCAGTTTATTCGGGATTCTAGCAGAAAGCACAGATACGCAGTATTTT.

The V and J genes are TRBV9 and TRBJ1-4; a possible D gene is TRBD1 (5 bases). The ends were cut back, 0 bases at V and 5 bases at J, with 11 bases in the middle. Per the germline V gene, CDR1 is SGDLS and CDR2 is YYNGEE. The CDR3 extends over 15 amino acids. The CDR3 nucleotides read TGTGCCAGCAGCGTAGGTCTGGGGGGAAATGAAAAACTGTTTTTT. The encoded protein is CASSVGLGGNEKLFF.

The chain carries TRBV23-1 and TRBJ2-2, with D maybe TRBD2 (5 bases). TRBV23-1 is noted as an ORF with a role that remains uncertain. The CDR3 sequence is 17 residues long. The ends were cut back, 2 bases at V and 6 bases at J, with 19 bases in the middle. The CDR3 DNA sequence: TGCGCCAGCAGTCAAACGTTGAGGGTACCTCGGGCCGGGGAGCTGTTTTTT. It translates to CASSQTLRVPRAGELFF.

This CDR3 reads CASSPTRYTYEQYF. In nucleotides, the CDR3 is TGTGCCAGCAGCCCCACGAGGTACACCTACGAGCAGTACTTC. The chain carries TRBV9 and TRBJ2-7; D is unresolved. The CDR3 loop spans 14 amino acids. V shed 4 bases and J shed 2 bases, with 13 bases lying between them. The germline CDR1 and CDR2 sequences are SGDLS and YYNGEE. The entire variable domain, with the rest obtained from reference TRBV9 and TRBJ2-7, is as follows: DSGVTQTPKHLITATGQRVTLRCSPRSGDLSVYWYQQSLDQGLQFLIQYYNGEERAKGNILERFSAQQFPDLHSELNLSSLELGDSALYFCASSPTRYTYEQYFGPGTRLTVT.

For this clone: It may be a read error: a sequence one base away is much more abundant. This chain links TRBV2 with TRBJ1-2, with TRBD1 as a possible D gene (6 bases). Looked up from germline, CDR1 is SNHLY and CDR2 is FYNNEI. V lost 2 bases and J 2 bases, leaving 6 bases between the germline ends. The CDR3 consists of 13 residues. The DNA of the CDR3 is TGTGCCAGCAGTGAAACAGGGAACTATGGCTACACCTTC. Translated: CASSETGNYGYTF.

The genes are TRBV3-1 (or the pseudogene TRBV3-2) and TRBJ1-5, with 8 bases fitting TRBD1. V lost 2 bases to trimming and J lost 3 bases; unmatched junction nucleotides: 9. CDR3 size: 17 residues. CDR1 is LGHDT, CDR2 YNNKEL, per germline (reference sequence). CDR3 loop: CASSQRQGSGDNQPQHF. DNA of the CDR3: TGTGCCAGCAGCCAAAGACAGGGGAGCGGGGACAATCAGCCCCAGCATTTT.

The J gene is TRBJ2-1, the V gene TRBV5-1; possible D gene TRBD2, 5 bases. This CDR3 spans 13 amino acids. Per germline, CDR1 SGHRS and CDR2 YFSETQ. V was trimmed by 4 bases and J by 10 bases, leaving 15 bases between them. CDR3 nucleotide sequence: TGCGCCAGCAGCCTCCCTTCGAGGGAAGAGCAGTTCTTC. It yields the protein CASSLPSREEQFF.

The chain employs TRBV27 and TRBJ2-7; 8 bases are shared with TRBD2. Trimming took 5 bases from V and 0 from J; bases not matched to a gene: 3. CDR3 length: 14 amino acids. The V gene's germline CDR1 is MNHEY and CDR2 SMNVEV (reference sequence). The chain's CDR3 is CASSVAGSSYEQYF. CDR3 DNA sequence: TGTGCCAGCAGTGTAGCGGGGAGCTCCTACGAGCAGTACTTC.

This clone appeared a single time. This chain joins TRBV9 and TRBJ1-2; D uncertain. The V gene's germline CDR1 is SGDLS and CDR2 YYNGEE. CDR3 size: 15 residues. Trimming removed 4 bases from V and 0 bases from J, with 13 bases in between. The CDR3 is CASSNQYIANYGYTF. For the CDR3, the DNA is TGTGCCAGCAGCAACCAATATATAGCTAACTATGGCTACACCTTC.

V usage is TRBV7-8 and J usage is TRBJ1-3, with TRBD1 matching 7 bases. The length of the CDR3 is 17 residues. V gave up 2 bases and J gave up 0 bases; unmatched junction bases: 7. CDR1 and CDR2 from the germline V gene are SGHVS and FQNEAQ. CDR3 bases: TGTGCCAGCAGCTTAAGAGGGGACAGAACCTCTGGAAACACCATATATTTT. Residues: CASSLRGDRTSGNTIYF.

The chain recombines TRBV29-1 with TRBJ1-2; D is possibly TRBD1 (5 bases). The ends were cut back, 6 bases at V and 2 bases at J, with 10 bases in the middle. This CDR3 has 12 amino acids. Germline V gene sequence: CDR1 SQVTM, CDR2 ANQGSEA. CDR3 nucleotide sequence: TGCAGCGTCCAAGGACAAAACTATGGCTACACCTTC. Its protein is CSVQGQNYGYTF.

The CDR3 sequence is CASSLPQRQGSRRTGELFF. The CDR3 nucleotides are TGTGCCAGCAGCCTTCCCCAAAGACAGGGGTCAAGGAGGACCGGGGAGCTGTTTTTT. The chain is built from TRBV7-8 and TRBJ2-2, with 8 nucleotides matching TRBD1. The junction had 19 bases not matched to a gene; V was cut back by 5 bases and J by 5 bases. The CDR3 loop spans 19 amino acids. Germline V gene data show CDR1 as SGHVS and CDR2 as FQNEAQ.

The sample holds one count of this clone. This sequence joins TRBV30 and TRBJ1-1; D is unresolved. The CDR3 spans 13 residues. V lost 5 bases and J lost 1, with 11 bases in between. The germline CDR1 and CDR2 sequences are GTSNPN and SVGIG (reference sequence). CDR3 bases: TGTGCCTGGGTTAGTAGGAGGAACACTGAAGCTTTCTTT. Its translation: CAWVSRRNTEAFF.

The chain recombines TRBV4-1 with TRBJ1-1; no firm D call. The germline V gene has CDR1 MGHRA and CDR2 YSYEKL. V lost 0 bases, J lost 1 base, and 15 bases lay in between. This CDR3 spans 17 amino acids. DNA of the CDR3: TGCGCCAGCAGCCAAGATATCGGGAGGAAGAGGAACACTGAAGCTTTCTTT. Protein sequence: CASSQDIGRKRNTEAFF.

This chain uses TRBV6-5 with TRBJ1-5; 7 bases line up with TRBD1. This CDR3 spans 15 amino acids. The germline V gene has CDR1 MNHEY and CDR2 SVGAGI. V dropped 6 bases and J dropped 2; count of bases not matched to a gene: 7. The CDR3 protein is CASRRQGWGNQPQHF. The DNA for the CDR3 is TGTGCCAGCAGAAGACAGGGTTGGGGCAATCAGCCCCAGCATTTT.

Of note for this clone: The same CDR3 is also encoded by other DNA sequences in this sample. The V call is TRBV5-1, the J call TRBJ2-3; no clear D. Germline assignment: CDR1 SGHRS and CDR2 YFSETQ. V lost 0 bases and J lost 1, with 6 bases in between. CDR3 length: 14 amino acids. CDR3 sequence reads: CASSLDRGTDTQYF. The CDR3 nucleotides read TGCGCCAGCAGCTTGGATCGGGGCACAGATACGCAGTATTTT.

CDR3 region: CASSSTGGSGNTIYF. The CDR3 coding sequence is TGTGCCAGCAGCTCGACAGGGGGCTCTGGAAACACCATATATTTT. This rearrangement joins TRBV7-9 to TRBJ1-3; 9 bases line up with TRBD1. Unmatched junction bases numbered 1, after V lost 4 bases and J lost 0 bases. This CDR3 spans 15 amino acids. Germline values: CDR1 SEHNR, CDR2 FQNEAQ (reference sequence).

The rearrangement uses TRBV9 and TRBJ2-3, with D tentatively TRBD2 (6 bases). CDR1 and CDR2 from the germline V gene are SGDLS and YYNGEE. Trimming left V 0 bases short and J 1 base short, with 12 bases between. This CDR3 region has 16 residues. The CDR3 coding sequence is TGTGCCAGCAGCGTAGCGTCGGCTAGCGGCACAGATACGCAGTATTTT. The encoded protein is CASSVASASGTDTQYF.

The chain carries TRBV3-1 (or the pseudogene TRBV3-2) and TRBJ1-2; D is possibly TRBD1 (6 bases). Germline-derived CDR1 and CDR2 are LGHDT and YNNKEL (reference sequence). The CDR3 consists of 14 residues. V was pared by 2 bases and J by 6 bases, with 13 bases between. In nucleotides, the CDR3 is TGTGCCAGCAGCCAACTTGCAGGGGTGGATGGCTACACCTTC. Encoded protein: CASSQLAGVDGYTF.

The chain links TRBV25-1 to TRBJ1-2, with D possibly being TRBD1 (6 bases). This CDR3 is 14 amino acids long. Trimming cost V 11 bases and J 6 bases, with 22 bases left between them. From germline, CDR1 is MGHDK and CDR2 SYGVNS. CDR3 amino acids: CASQPQGRRDGYTF. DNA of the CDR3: TGTGCCTCTCAACCCCAGGGGCGCCGGGATGGCTACACCTTC.

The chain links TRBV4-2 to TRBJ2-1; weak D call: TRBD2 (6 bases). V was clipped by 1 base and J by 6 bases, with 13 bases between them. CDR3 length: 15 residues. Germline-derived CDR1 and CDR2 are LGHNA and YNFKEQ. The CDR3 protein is CASSQVWGGSNEQFF. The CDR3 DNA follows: TGTGCCAGCAGCCAAGTATGGGGAGGTTCCAATGAGCAGTTCTTC.